This T cell receptor beta chain was obtained from a study of cytomegalovirus exposure and HLA in healthy donors. Researchers ran the PCR with 60 Vbeta and 13 Jbeta primers. Generated by immunoSEQ multiplex PCR, the TCRdb table keeps only in-frame clones and is missing some. The data hold 90,000 to 110,000 clones, with 76% observed a single time. In germline, CDR1 is SGDLS, CDR2 YYNGEE. This CDR3 is 13 amino acids long. V was shortened by 7 bases and J by 7 bases, with 14 bases between the two germline ends. This rearrangement joins TRBV9 to TRBJ2-2; perhaps TRBD2 as D (5 bases). This receptor was obtained from a woman between 45 and 65 years old in good health and CMV-seropositive. Sequenced sample: PBMCs. For the CDR3, the DNA is TGTGCCAGCTCTCTTAACGGAGGCGGGGAGCTGTTTTTT. Its translation: CASSLNGGGELFF.